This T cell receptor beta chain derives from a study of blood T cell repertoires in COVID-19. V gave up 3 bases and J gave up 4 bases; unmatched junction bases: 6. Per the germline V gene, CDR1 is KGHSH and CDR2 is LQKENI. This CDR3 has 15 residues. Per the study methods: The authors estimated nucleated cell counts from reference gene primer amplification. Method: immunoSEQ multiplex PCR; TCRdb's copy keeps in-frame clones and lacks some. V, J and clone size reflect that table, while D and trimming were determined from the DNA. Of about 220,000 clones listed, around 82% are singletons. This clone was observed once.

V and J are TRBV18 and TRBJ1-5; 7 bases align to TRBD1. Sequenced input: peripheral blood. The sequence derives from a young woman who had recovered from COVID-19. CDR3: CASSPPSGGNQPQHF. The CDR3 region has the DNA TGTGCCAGCTCACCTCCCTCAGGGGGAAATCAGCCCCAGCATTTT. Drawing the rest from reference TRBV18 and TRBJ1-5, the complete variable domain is NAGVMQNPRHLVRRRGQEARLRCSPMKGHSHVYWYRQLPEEGLKFMVYLQKENIIDESGMPKERFSAEFPKEGPSILRIQQVVRGDSAAYFCASSPPSGGNQPQHFGDGTRLSIL.